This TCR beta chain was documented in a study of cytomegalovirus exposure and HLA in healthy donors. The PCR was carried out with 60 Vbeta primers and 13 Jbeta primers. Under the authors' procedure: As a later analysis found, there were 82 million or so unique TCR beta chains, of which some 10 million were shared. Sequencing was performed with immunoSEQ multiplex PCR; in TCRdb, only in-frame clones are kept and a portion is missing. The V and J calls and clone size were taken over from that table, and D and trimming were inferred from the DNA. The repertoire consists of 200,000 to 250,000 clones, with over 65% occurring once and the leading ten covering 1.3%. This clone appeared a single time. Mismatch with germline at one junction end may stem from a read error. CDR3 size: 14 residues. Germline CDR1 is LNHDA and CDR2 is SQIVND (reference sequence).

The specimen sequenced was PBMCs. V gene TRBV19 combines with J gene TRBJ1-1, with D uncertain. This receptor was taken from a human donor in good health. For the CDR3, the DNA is TGTGCCAGTAGTGTAGAGGGCTTGAACACTGAAGCTTTCTTT. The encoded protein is CASSVEGLNTEAFF. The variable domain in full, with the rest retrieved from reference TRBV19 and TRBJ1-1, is DGGITQSPKYLFRKEGQNVTLSCEQNLNHDAMYWYRQDPGQGLRLIYYSQIVNDFQKGDIAEGYSVSREKKESFPLTVTSAQKNPTAFYLCASSVEGLNTEAFFGQGTRLTVV.